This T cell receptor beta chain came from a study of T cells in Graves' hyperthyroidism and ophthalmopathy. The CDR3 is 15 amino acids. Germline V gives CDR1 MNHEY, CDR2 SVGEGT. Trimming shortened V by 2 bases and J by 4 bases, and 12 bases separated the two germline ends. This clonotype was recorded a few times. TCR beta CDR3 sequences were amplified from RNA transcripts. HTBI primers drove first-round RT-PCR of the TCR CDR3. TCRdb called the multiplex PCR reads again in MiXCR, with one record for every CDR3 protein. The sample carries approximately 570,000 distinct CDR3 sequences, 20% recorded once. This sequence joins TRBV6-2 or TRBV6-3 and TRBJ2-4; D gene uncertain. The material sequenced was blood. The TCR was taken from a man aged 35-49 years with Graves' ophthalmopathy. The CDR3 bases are TGTGCCAGCAGTTACCCACAAAGGGTGAAAAACATTCAGTACTTC. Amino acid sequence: CASSYPQRVKNIQYF.